The next 29 T cell receptor beta chains were all read from a single sample in a study of cytomegalovirus exposure and HLA in healthy donors. Both 60 Vbeta primers and 13 Jbeta primers went into the PCR. Some clones are missing from TCRdb's copy, which holds only in-frame ones; the method was immunoSEQ multiplex PCR. The sample comprises approximately 90,000 clones, over 55% of which are singletons, and under 8% rests with the top ten. The sample taken for sequencing was PBMCs. The receptors stem from a woman aged 25 to 39 in good health and CMV-seronegative.

This chain joins TRBV5-6 and TRBJ1-1; TRBD1 is a possible D gene (6 bases). This CDR3 spans 16 amino acids. V shed 0 bases and J shed 7 bases, with 19 bases lying between them. Germline V lookup: CDR1 SGHDT, CDR2 YYEEEE. As DNA, the CDR3 is TGTGCCAGCAGCTTGGTAACATCAGGGGTGTGGGGTGAAGCTTTCTTT. It specifies CASSLVTSGVWGEAFF.

This clone showed up just once. J is TRBJ2-5 and V is TRBV10-2, with 9 bases fitting TRBD1. The CDR3 has 16 amino acids. Losses at the gene ends were 8 bases for V and 2 bases for J; bases not matched to a gene: 12. Germline V gene data show CDR1 as WSHSY and CDR2 as SAAADI. CDR3 residues: CASLGTGRRPQETQYF. As DNA, the CDR3 is TGCGCCAGCCTCGGGACAGGGAGACGACCGCAAGAGACCCAGTACTTC.

The chain employs TRBV7-2 and TRBJ2-3, with D maybe TRBD1 (6 bases). Germline CDR1 reads SGHTA; CDR2 reads FQGNSA. The CDR3 has 15 residues. Deletions cut 0 bases from V and 4 bases from J, with 11 bases between. The CDR3 DNA follows: TGTGCCAGCAGCTTAGCTCAGGGGTTAGCAGATACGCAGTATTTT. This codes for CASSLAQGLADTQYF.

This clone was counted once. The chain carries TRBV2 and TRBJ2-3; D gene unclear. From germline, CDR1 is SNHLY and CDR2 FYNNEI. The ends were cut back, 6 bases at V and 6 bases at J, with 7 bases in the middle. The CDR3 length is 11 residues. The CDR3 DNA follows: TGTGCCAGCAGGGCCCCGGATACGCAGTATTTT. Its translation is CASRAPDTQYF.

This clone was seen more than once but under ten times. The chain uses TRBV27 and TRBJ2-7; 7 positions match TRBD1. The germline V gene has CDR1 MNHEY and CDR2 SMNVEV (reference sequence). The CDR3 totals 14 residues. The V gene end was trimmed by 6 bases and the J gene end by 0 bases; junction bases not matched to a gene: 5. CDR3 sequence (DNA): TGTGCCAGCAGGCGACAGGGAAGCTCCTACGAGCAGTACTTC. This codes for CASRRQGSSYEQYF.

This clone occurred a few times. The gene calls are TRBV7-8 and TRBJ1-5, with 8 bases aligning to TRBD1. This CDR3 comprises 14 residues. Germline loops: CDR1 SGHVS, CDR2 FQNEAQ. J was trimmed by 7 bases and V by 10 bases; bases with no gene match: 12. In nucleotides, the CDR3 is TGTGCCACCGAACTTGACAGGGGAAACCAGCCCCAGCATTTT. The encoded protein is CATELDRGNQPQHF.

CDR3 in DNA: TGTGCCAGCAGTTCCCCCACGATGTTGGTAGCCTACGAGCAGTACTTC. The encoded protein is CASSSPTMLVAYEQYF. J is TRBJ2-7 and V is TRBV28; D ambiguous. The V gene's germline CDR1 is MDHEN and CDR2 SYDVKM. Trimming removed 4 bases from V and 2 bases from J, with 18 bases in between. The CDR3 spans 16 residues.

The J gene is TRBJ2-7, the V gene TRBV7-2; D is ambiguous. V dropped 5 bases and J dropped 2 bases, with 4 bases sitting between them. This CDR3 comprises 11 residues. Germline V gene data show CDR1 as SGHTA and CDR2 as FQGNSA. CDR3 sequence: CASSRAYEQYF. The CDR3, as DNA: TGTGCCAGCAGCAGAGCCTACGAGCAGTACTTC.

The gene calls are TRBV2 and TRBJ1-3; TRBD1 might be the D (6 bases). With 8 bases removed from V and 0 bases from J, the gap between germline ends came to 14 bases. The CDR3 is 15 residues long. Germline CDR1 is SNHLY and CDR2 is FYNNEI. The CDR3 is CASLGQLSSGNTIYF. The CDR3, as DNA: TGTGCCAGCCTTGGACAGCTGAGCTCTGGAAACACCATATATTTT.

This clone was picked up a small number of times. The genes are TRBV5-1 and TRBJ2-1; D perhaps matches TRBD1 (6 bases). This CDR3 spans 14 amino acids. Germline V gene data show CDR1 as SGHRS and CDR2 as YFSETQ. Trimming shortened V by 2 bases and J by 5 bases, and 11 bases separated the two germline ends. The CDR3 here is CASSLRTVNNEQFF. CDR3 sequence (DNA): TGCGCCAGCAGCTTAAGGACAGTCAACAATGAGCAGTTCTTC.

This clone was detected a few times. The chain combines TRBV7-9 with TRBJ2-1; TRBD2 matches 13 bases. The V gene end was trimmed by 5 bases and the J gene end by 7 bases; junction bases not matched to a gene: 11. The CDR3 covers 17 residues. CDR1 and CDR2 from the germline V gene are SEHNR and FQNEAQ (reference sequence). The CDR3 spells CASSLTSGRAIINEQFF. The CDR3 DNA reads as TGTGCCAGCAGCCTAACTAGCGGGAGGGCCATAATTAATGAGCAGTTCTTC.

The chain links TRBV5-1 to TRBJ2-3, with a possible D match to TRBD1 (6 bases). Germline CDR1 reads SGHRS; CDR2 reads YFSETQ. This CDR3 comprises 13 residues. Trimming took 0 bases from V and 5 from J, leaving 7 bases between them. The CDR3 sequence: CASSLAGVDTQYF. Here the CDR3 DNA reads TGCGCCAGCAGCTTGGCAGGGGTAGATACGCAGTATTTT.

The chain employs TRBV6-5 and TRBJ2-5; 9 bases map to TRBD2. The CDR3 extends over 14 amino acids. Germline V gene sequence: CDR1 MNHEY, CDR2 SVGAGI. The V gene end was trimmed by 0 bases and the J gene end by 5 bases; junction bases not matched to a gene: 1. The CDR3 protein is CASSYSLAGETQYF. CDR3 coding DNA: TGTGCCAGCAGTTACTCGCTAGCGGGGGAGACCCAGTACTTC.

V and J are TRBV2 and TRBJ2-1, with 9 bases fitting TRBD1. V lost 6 bases to trimming and J lost 9 bases; unmatched junction nucleotides: 9. The CDR3 spans 14 residues. The germline CDR1 and CDR2 sequences are SNHLY and FYNNEI. The CDR3 is CASRTGTGSGEQFF. The CDR3 nucleotides are TGTGCCAGCAGAACCGGGACAGGGTCTGGTGAGCAGTTCTTC.

The chain recombines TRBV7-9 with TRBJ1-1; no clear D. Germline CDR1 SEHNR, CDR2 FQNEAQ (reference sequence). Trimming left V 6 bases short and J 6 bases short, with 8 bases between. This CDR3 spans 11 amino acids. The CDR3, as DNA: TGTGCCAGCAGGGAGTTCTCTGAAGCTTTCTTT. This translates into CASREFSEAFF.

The chain links TRBV5-6 to TRBJ2-7; D is perhaps TRBD2 (5 bases). The CDR3 is 13 amino acids. Germline assignment: CDR1 SGHDT and CDR2 YYEEEE. Trimming removed 2 bases from V and 2 bases from J, with 8 bases in between. CDR3: CASSFPGTYEQYF. The CDR3 nucleotides read TGTGCCAGCAGCTTTCCGGGAACCTACGAGCAGTACTTC. Full variable domain (remainder filled in from reference TRBV5-6 and TRBJ2-7): DAGVTQSPTHLIKTRGQQVTLRCSPKSGHDTVSWYQQALGQGPQFIFQYYEEEERQRGNFPDRFSGHQFPNYSSELNVNALLLGDSALYLCASSFPGTYEQYFGPGTRLTVT.

The V gene is TRBV27, the J gene TRBJ1-1; D might be TRBD1 (5 bases). Trimming shortened V by 4 bases and J by 4 bases, and 10 bases separated the two germline ends. This CDR3 has 13 amino acids. Germline CDR1 is MNHEY and CDR2 is SMNVEV (reference sequence). The CDR3 sequence is CASSWGRGTEAFF. The DNA for the CDR3 is TGTGCCAGCAGTTGGGGGAGGGGCACTGAAGCTTTCTTT.

The V gene is TRBV11-2, the J gene TRBJ1-1; 7 bases map to TRBD1. Germline loops: CDR1 SGHAT, CDR2 FQNNGV. The V segment lost 4 bases and the J segment 11 bases; nucleotides outside the gene matches: 7. CDR3 length equals 12 residues. CDR3 sequence (DNA): TGTGCCAGCAGCTCCGTAGGGGGCAGGGCTTTCTTT. This encodes CASSSVGGRAFF.

The V gene is TRBV5-4, the J gene TRBJ2-2; TRBD2 matches 12 bases. The CDR3 sequence is 16 residues long. CDR1 and CDR2 from the germline V gene are SGHNT and YYREEE (reference sequence). The ends lost 4 bases at V and 3 bases at J; junction bases unmatched: 4. The CDR3 region has the DNA TGTGCCAGCAGCCCTGGGACTAGCGGGCACACCGGGGAGCTGTTTTTT. It encodes CASSPGTSGHTGELFF.

The gene calls are TRBV2 and TRBJ2-6; D perhaps matches TRBD2 (5 bases). Germline CDR1 is SNHLY and CDR2 is FYNNEI. The CDR3 sequence is 13 residues long. Between the trimmed V and J ends, which lost 2 bases and 9 bases, there was a span of 8 bases. Here the CDR3 reads CASSEREGNVLTF. The CDR3 DNA sequence: TGTGCCAGCAGTGAAAGAGAGGGCAACGTCCTGACTTTC.

The gene calls are TRBV5-1 and TRBJ2-4, with 14 bases fitting TRBD2. The germline V gene encodes CDR1 SGHRS and CDR2 YFSETQ. Germline trimming cut 7 bases from V and 0 bases from J; bases unmatched to any gene: 0. The CDR3 is 15 amino acids. Here the CDR3 reads CASGLAGGAKNIQYF. As DNA, the CDR3 is TGCGCCAGCGGACTAGCGGGGGGAGCCAAAAACATTCAGTACTTC.

In DNA, the CDR3 is TGTGCCACCAGCAGAGTCCGACGGGAGGATGAAAAACTGTTTTTT. Its translation: CATSRVRREDEKLFF. The chain uses TRBV15 and TRBJ1-4; D is undetermined. The germline V gene has CDR1 LNHNV and CDR2 YYDKDF (reference sequence). Trimming stripped 1 base from V and 6 bases from J, with 12 bases between. The CDR3 totals 15 residues. Supplemented by reference TRBV15 and TRBJ1-4, the full variable domain reads DAMVIQNPRYQVTQFGKPVTLSCSQTLNHNVMYWYQQKSSQAPKLLFHYYDKDFNNEADTPDNFQSRRPNTSFCFLDIRSPGLGDTAMYLCATSRVRREDEKLFFGSGTQLSVL.

The V gene is TRBV25-1, the J gene TRBJ1-6; 7 bases map to TRBD1. This CDR3 is built from 14 residues. V was clipped by 6 bases and J by 6 bases; unmatched bases: 5. The germline V gene has CDR1 MGHDK and CDR2 SYGVNS. As DNA, the CDR3 is TGTGCCAGCAGCTTAGGGACAGTTAATTCACCCCTCCACTTT. It translates to CASSLGTVNSPLHF.

This chain joins TRBV6-5 and TRBJ2-7; TRBD2 is a possible D gene (5 bases). The CDR3 loop spans 14 amino acids. Trimming pared 0 bases from V and 3 bases from J, leaving 9 bases between. Germline V gene data show CDR1 as MNHEY and CDR2 as SVGAGI. DNA of the CDR3: TGTGCCAGCAGTTACTCGAGAGGGATCTACGAGCAGTACTTC. Residues: CASSYSRGIYEQYF.

This clone was counted between two and nine times. The chain joins TRBV4-1 to TRBJ1-1; no definite D call. The CDR3 is made up of 15 amino acids. CDR1 and CDR2 (germline): MGHRA, YSYEKL. V lost 4 bases, J lost 4 bases, and 16 bases lay in between. The CDR3 DNA sequence: TGCGCCAGCAGCCGCCCAACATTGCGGGGCACTGAAGCTTTCTTT. Its protein is CASSRPTLRGTEAFF.

The rearrangement joins TRBV19 to TRBJ1-1; D possibly corresponds to TRBD1 (6 bases). The CDR3 has 13 residues. V gave up 5 bases and J gave up 5 bases, with 12 bases separating them. In germline, CDR1 is LNHDA, CDR2 SQIVND (reference sequence). The CDR3 DNA reads as TGTGCCAGTAGTCAGGACAGCGAGACTGAAGCTTTCTTT. This translates into CASSQDSETEAFF.

The chain joins TRBV7-9 to TRBJ2-3, with 8 bases lining up with TRBD1. Germline assignment: CDR1 SEHNR and CDR2 FQNEAQ (reference sequence). The CDR3 is made up of 17 amino acids. The trim removed 1 base at V and 2 bases at J, leaving 8 bases unmatched. CDR3 DNA: TGTGCCAGCAGCTTAGGGTCAGGGGGCTTTTACACAGATACGCAGTATTTT. Its protein product is CASSLGSGGFYTDTQYF. Supplemented by reference TRBV7-9 and TRBJ2-3, the full variable domain reads DTGVSQNPRHKITKRGQNVTFRCDPISEHNRLYWYRQTLGQGPEFLTYFQNEAQLEKSRLLSDRFSAERPKGSFSTLEIQRTEQGDSAMYLCASSLGSGGFYTDTQYFGPGTRLTVL.

The chain couples TRBV12-5 to TRBJ2-7, with 8 bases lining up with TRBD1. CDR1 and CDR2 from the germline V gene are LGHNT and FRNRAP. This CDR3 comprises 13 residues. Unmatched junction bases numbered 3, after V lost 5 bases and J lost 3 bases. CDR3 protein: CASGPDRDYEQYF. In DNA, the CDR3 is TGTGCTAGTGGTCCGGACAGGGACTACGAGCAGTACTTC.

This chain connects TRBV6-1 to TRBJ1-1; D call uncertain. The germline V gene encodes CDR1 MNHNS and CDR2 SASEGT. The CDR3 spans 15 residues. V lost 6 bases and J 6 bases, leaving 20 bases between the germline ends. The CDR3 region has the DNA TGTGCCAGCAGAGCTAGAGGGTGGGTAATCGCTGAAGCTTTCTTT. Its protein is CASRARGWVIAEAFF.